This passage covers 26 T cell receptor beta chains from one sample sequenced in a study of T cell responses to AZD1222 COVID-19 vaccine. Only in-frame clones appear in the TCRdb table, and some are missing; sequencing was by immunoSEQ multiplex PCR. The table shows approximately 150,000 clones, with about 89% occurring only once. The source was peripheral blood, collected on day 0 of AZD1222 vaccination. These receptor sequences come from an adult in good health.

This rearrangement joins TRBV24-1 to TRBJ1-3, with D unresolved. The germline V and J ends were trimmed by 10 bases and 1 base, with 7 bases remaining between them. CDR3 length: 12 amino acids. The germline gives CDR1 KGHDR, CDR2 SFDVKD. The CDR3 loop is CATGGSGNTIYF. In DNA, the CDR3 is TGTGCCACGGGCGGTTCTGGAAACACCATATATTTT.

This sequence joins TRBV7-2 and TRBJ1-6; D might be TRBD1 (5 bases). Germline V CDR1 and CDR2: SGHTA, FQGNSA. V gave up 6 bases and J gave up 4 bases, with 10 bases separating them. This CDR3 comprises 14 residues. The CDR3 reads CASRSGLYNSPLHF. The DNA of the CDR3 is TGTGCCAGCAGATCAGGGCTTTATAATTCACCCCTCCACTTT.

The V and J genes are TRBV5-4 and TRBJ1-2; D is undetermined. Germline CDR1 SGHNT, CDR2 YYREEE (reference sequence). CDR3 length: 12 amino acids. With 0 bases removed from V and 4 bases from J, the gap between germline ends came to 4 bases. The CDR3 spells CASSLEFYGYTF. CDR3 sequence (DNA): TGTGCCAGCAGCTTGGAATTCTATGGCTACACCTTC.

The genes are TRBV19 and TRBJ1-5; 8 bases match TRBD1. Germline-derived CDR1 and CDR2 are LNHDA and SQIVND (reference sequence). The CDR3 is made up of 15 amino acids. Germline trimming cut 7 bases from V and 3 bases from J; bases unmatched to any gene: 8. DNA of the CDR3: TGTGCCAGTAACCATCGGGACAGGCCCAATCAGCCCCAGCATTTT. This sequence encodes CASNHRDRPNQPQHF.

In this sample, this clone turned up once. The J gene is TRBJ1-1, the V gene TRBV20-1; 7 nucleotides agree with TRBD1. With V trimmed by 5 bases and J by 11 bases, 8 bases remained unmatched. Germline lookup yields CDR1 DFQATT and CDR2 SNEGSKA (reference sequence). The CDR3 runs 11 residues. This chain's CDR3 is CSADTGDRAFF. The CDR3 DNA reads TGCAGTGCTGACACAGGGGATCGGGCTTTCTTT.

The J gene is TRBJ1-2, the V gene TRBV3-1 (or the pseudogene TRBV3-2); D is unclear. The CDR3 covers 12 residues. Germline V gene sequence: CDR1 LGHDT, CDR2 YNNKEL (reference sequence). The germline V and J ends were trimmed by 2 bases and 7 bases, with 8 bases remaining between them. The chain's CDR3 is CASSQSVGGYTF. DNA of the CDR3: TGTGCCAGCAGCCAATCAGTGGGTGGCTACACCTTC.

This clone appeared a single time. The rearrangement links TRBV6-4 to TRBJ1-6; 7 positions agree with TRBD1. The CDR3 is 15 residues long. With V trimmed by 6 bases and J by 13 bases, 15 bases remained unmatched. The germline CDR1 and CDR2 sequences are MRHNA and SNTAGT. As DNA, the CDR3 is TGTGCCAGCAGGATTCAGGGACAGACCCTACATCCCCTCCACTTT. Its translation: CASRIQGQTLHPLHF.

The DNA of the CDR3 is TGTGCCAGCAGCCAAGTTCTGAACACTGAAGCTTTCTTT. Translating it yields CASSQVLNTEAFF. This chain links TRBV14 with TRBJ1-1; the D is unclear. The CDR3 is 13 residues long. Per germline, CDR1 SGHDN and CDR2 FVKESK. V lost 1 base and J 0 bases, leaving 3 bases between the germline ends. The full variable domain, in which reference TRBV14 and TRBJ1-1 provide the parts outside the CDR3, is EAGVTQFPSHSVIEKGQTVTLRCDPISGHDNLYWYRRVMGKEIKFLLHFVKESKQDESGMPNNRFLAERTGGTYSTLKVQPAELEDSGVYFCASSQVLNTEAFFGQGTRLTVV.

The chain links TRBV18 to TRBJ1-1; the match to TRBD1 covers 7 bases. Germline V gene sequence: CDR1 KGHSH, CDR2 LQKENI. After removal of 3 bases from V and 0 bases from J, the junction contained 4 bases not matched to a gene. The CDR3 is 15 amino acids. CDR3 sequence (DNA): TGTGCCAGCTCACCCCTGGACAGGATGAACACTGAAGCTTTCTTT. Translated, it gives CASSPLDRMNTEAFF.

The chain combines TRBV5-1 with TRBJ1-6; the D gene is possibly TRBD1 (6 bases). This CDR3 has 15 residues. Trimming removed 4 bases at V and 3 bases at J, with 11 bases between. CDR1 is SGHRS and CDR2 is YFSETQ in the germline V gene. The DNA of the CDR3 is TGCGCCAGCAGCCCAGAGGGGGGCTATAATTCACCCCTCCACTTT. Encoded protein: CASSPEGGYNSPLHF.

This chain links TRBV6-4 with TRBJ2-3, with 7 bases fitting TRBD2. The CDR3 contains 17 residues. Unmatched junction bases numbered 12, after V lost 4 bases and J lost 2 bases. CDR1 is MRHNA, CDR2 SNTAGT, per germline. Here the CDR3 DNA reads TGTGCCAGCAGTGTGAGGATGGGGCGGGGGACCACAGATACGCAGTATTTT. Translating gives CASSVRMGRGTTDTQYF.

This chain connects TRBV6-5 to TRBJ2-5; TRBD2 aligns across 8 bases. The CDR3 sequence is 15 residues long. J lost 7 bases, V lost 5 bases, and 12 bases had no gene match. Per germline, CDR1 MNHEY and CDR2 SVGAGI. CDR3 nucleotides: TGTGCCAGCAGTCCCCCCAGCGGGAGTAGCGGGACCCAGTACTTC. Translating gives CASSPPSGSSGTQYF.

The CDR3: CASRALETQYF. DNA for the CDR3: TGTGCCAGCAGGGCCCTAGAGACCCAGTACTTC. The chain combines TRBV6-6 with TRBJ2-5; D not certain. The CDR3 has 11 amino acids. Per the germline V gene, CDR1 is MNHNY and CDR2 is SVGAGI (reference sequence). Trimming removed 6 bases from V and 4 bases from J, with 6 bases in between.

The V gene is TRBV24-1, the J gene TRBJ1-1, with 11 bases lining up with TRBD1. The CDR3 runs 15 residues. Germline V gene sequence: CDR1 KGHDR, CDR2 SFDVKD. V was clipped by 5 bases and J by 4 bases; unmatched bases: 5. CDR3 protein: CATSGAGTGGTEAFF. The DNA for the CDR3 is TGTGCCACCAGTGGCGCCGGGACAGGGGGCACTGAAGCTTTCTTT.

The chain links TRBV4-1 to TRBJ2-3; D not resolved. The CDR3 has 15 residues. The germline CDR1 and CDR2 sequences are MGHRA and YSYEKL. Trimming took 0 bases from V and 6 from J, leaving 13 bases between them. The CDR3 nucleotides read TGCGCCAGCAGCCAAGAGGTCCCGATCCCGGATACGCAGTATTTT. It encodes CASSQEVPIPDTQYF.

CDR3 DNA sequence: TGTGCCAGCAGTTCGGGACAGCCCCAGCATTTT. It encodes CASSSGQPQHF. The chain links TRBV27 to TRBJ1-5; D is undetermined. Germline assignment: CDR1 MNHEY and CDR2 SMNVEV (reference sequence). The V and J ends lost 4 bases and 7 bases respectively, with 5 bases between them. CDR3 size: 11 residues.

This sequence joins TRBV19 and TRBJ2-2; 9 positions match TRBD1. The V gene's germline CDR1 is LNHDA and CDR2 SQIVND (reference sequence). V lost 2 bases, J lost 6 bases, and 10 bases stayed unmatched. The CDR3 spans 17 residues. The chain's CDR3 is CASSILGGTGMAGELFF. In DNA form, the CDR3 reads TGTGCCAGTAGTATACTAGGGGGGACAGGGATGGCCGGGGAGCTGTTTTTT.

The chain recombines TRBV3-1 (or the pseudogene TRBV3-2) with TRBJ1-2, with D unclear. The CDR3 contains 14 residues. Trimming removed 1 base from V and 11 bases from J, with 17 bases in between. The germline V gene has CDR1 LGHDT and CDR2 YNNKEL (reference sequence). The CDR3 region has the DNA TGTGCCAGCAGCCAAGGTGTCAGCCAGTCCGATTACACCTTC. This sequence encodes CASSQGVSQSDYTF.

The chain combines TRBV6-6 with TRBJ1-1; no reliable D call. Germline loops: CDR1 MNHNY, CDR2 SVGAGI (reference sequence). The V end lost 0 bases, the J end lost 0 bases, and 8 bases lay between the germline ends. The CDR3 covers 15 residues. The CDR3 sequence: CASSYSPGLNTEAFF. CDR3 DNA: TGTGCCAGCAGTTACTCTCCGGGCCTGAACACTGAAGCTTTCTTT.

V and J are TRBV11-2 and TRBJ2-1, with TRBD1 as a possible D gene (6 bases). The length of the CDR3 is 15 residues. Germline CDR1 SGHAT, CDR2 FQNNGV. Trimming shortened V by 5 bases and J by 2 bases, and 13 bases separated the two germline ends. CDR3 coding DNA: TGTGCCAGCAGCAAGACAGGCGGCGCCTACAATGAGCAGTTCTTC. It yields the protein CASSKTGGAYNEQFF.

The V gene is TRBV5-1, the J gene TRBJ2-7; D possibly corresponds to TRBD2 (5 bases). Trimming stripped 0 bases from V and 0 bases from J, with 10 bases between. The CDR3 has 15 amino acids. Germline V lookup: CDR1 SGHRS, CDR2 YFSETQ. The CDR3 DNA follows: TGCGCCAGCAGCTTGGCTAGCTTGAGCTCCTACGAGCAGTACTTC. Amino acids: CASSLASLSSYEQYF.

This chain links TRBV9 with TRBJ2-4, with D maybe TRBD2 (6 bases). The V end lost 3 bases, the J end lost 0 bases, and 10 bases lay between the germline ends. This CDR3 contains 15 residues. In germline, CDR1 is SGDLS, CDR2 YYNGEE. This chain's CDR3 is CASSGAGLAKNIQYF. As DNA, the CDR3 is TGTGCCAGCAGCGGAGCGGGCTTAGCCAAAAACATTCAGTACTTC.

This clone is a singleton in its sample. The gene calls are TRBV19 and TRBJ2-3; D is undetermined. Germline CDR1 LNHDA, CDR2 SQIVND (reference sequence). This CDR3 has 13 amino acids. Trimming took 3 bases from V and 6 from J, leaving 10 bases between them. The CDR3 sequence is CASSIARGDTQYF. The CDR3 DNA reads TGTGCCAGTAGTATCGCCCGTGGGGATACGCAGTATTTT.

The V and J genes are TRBV16 and TRBJ2-2, with 11 bases fitting TRBD2. The CDR3 has 16 residues. The V segment lost 4 bases and the J segment 0 bases; nucleotides outside the gene matches: 1. CDR1 is KGHSY, CDR2 FQNENV, per germline. CDR3 protein: CASSPTSGTNTGELFF. Written as DNA, the CDR3 is TGTGCCAGCAGCCCGACTAGCGGGACGAACACCGGGGAGCTGTTTTTT. Combining the CDR3 with reference TRBV16 and TRBJ2-2 gives the whole variable domain GEEVAQTPKHLVRGEGQKAKLYCAPIKGHSYVFWYQQVLKNEFKFLISFQNENVFDETGMPKERFSAKCLPNSPCSLEIQATKLEDSAVYFCASSPTSGTNTGELFFGEGSRLTVL.

The V call is TRBV6-1, the J call TRBJ1-3; D gene ambiguous. CDR1 MNHNS and CDR2 SASEGT come from the germline V gene. This CDR3 spans 14 amino acids. Trimming removed 2 bases at V and 1 base at J, with 6 bases between. CDR3 nucleotides: TGTGCCAGCAGTGAAAGGGCTTCTGGAAACACCATATATTTT. Protein: CASSERASGNTIYF.

V usage is TRBV14 and J usage is TRBJ1-1; D is possibly TRBD1 (6 bases). Germline assignment: CDR1 SGHDN and CDR2 FVKESK. The CDR3 is 15 residues long. V gave up 4 bases and J gave up 1 base, with 13 bases separating them. CDR3 DNA sequence: TGTGCCAGCAGCCGCAGCAAGGGGGAGAACACTGAAGCTTTCTTT. It yields the protein CASSRSKGENTEAFF.